The 9 T cell receptor beta chains reported below all come from one sample, sequenced in a study of PD-L1 blockade in urothelial cancer. The method was immunoSEQ multiplex PCR; TCRdb's version includes in-frame clones alone and lacks a portion of them. The sample has 50,000 or so clones, over 75% seen once. Sequenced here: PBMCs, sampled around atezolizumab (anti-PD-L1) treatment. The receptor set was obtained from an older man with urothelial cancer.

The gene calls are TRBV30 and TRBJ2-1; 8 positions match TRBD2. The junction had 3 bases not matched to a gene; V was cut back by 3 bases and J by 5 bases. Germline-derived CDR1 and CDR2 are GTSNPN and SVGIG (reference sequence). CDR3 length: 13 amino acids. The CDR3 DNA sequence: TGTGCCTGGAGAGCGGGAGCCCACAATGAGCAGTTCTTC. Its protein is CAWRAGAHNEQFF.

The CDR3: CASSDGLENQPQHF. CDR3 DNA: TGTGCCAGCAGTGACGGACTGGAGAATCAGCCCCAGCATTTT. V and J are TRBV6-1 and TRBJ1-5, with D hard to call. This CDR3 has 14 amino acids. Germline lookup yields CDR1 MNHNS and CDR2 SASEGT. Trimming shortened V by 3 bases and J by 4 bases, and 10 bases separated the two germline ends.

This clone was seen only once. The chain combines TRBV19 with TRBJ1-1; D not resolved. Germline loops: CDR1 LNHDA, CDR2 SQIVND (reference sequence). There are 13 residues in the CDR3. Trimming left V 1 base short and J 4 bases short, with 7 bases between. The CDR3 here is CASSIGGGTEAFF. CDR3 in DNA: TGTGCCAGTAGTATAGGGGGAGGCACTGAAGCTTTCTTT.

The gene calls are TRBV19 and TRBJ1-5, with TRBD1 matching 9 bases. V shed 5 bases and J 4 bases; nucleotides not matched to a gene: 6. This CDR3 region has 15 residues. The germline gives CDR1 LNHDA, CDR2 SQIVND (reference sequence). CDR3: CASSPQGASNQPQHF. The CDR3 DNA follows: TGTGCCAGTAGTCCACAGGGGGCCAGTAATCAGCCCCAGCATTTT.

This clone came up a few times. This chain joins TRBV27 and TRBJ1-3; D may be TRBD1 (6 bases). V dropped 6 bases and J dropped 4 bases, with 7 bases sitting between them. The germline gives CDR1 MNHEY, CDR2 SMNVEV (reference sequence). The CDR3 is made up of 12 amino acids. The CDR3 sequence is CASRGAGNTIYF. For the CDR3, the DNA is TGTGCCAGCAGGGGGGCAGGAAACACCATATATTTT.

The V and J genes are TRBV7-9 and TRBJ2-7; no clear D. The germline CDR1 and CDR2 sequences are SEHNR and FQNEAQ (reference sequence). The CDR3 extends over 12 amino acids. Deletions cut 2 bases from V and 5 bases from J, with 7 bases between. The CDR3 DNA follows: TGTGCCAGCAGCTTATGGCCAAACGAGCAGTACTTC. This gives the protein CASSLWPNEQYF.

This rearrangement joins TRBV27 to TRBJ2-5; 8 bases match TRBD1. This CDR3 has 15 residues. Germline trimming cut 5 bases from V and 5 bases from J; bases unmatched to any gene: 10. Germline V lookup: CDR1 MNHEY, CDR2 SMNVEV (reference sequence). CDR3 loop: CASSTTGVAVETQYF. DNA for the CDR3: TGTGCCAGCAGTACGACAGGGGTTGCTGTGGAGACCCAGTACTTC.

This clone was seen a single time. The rearrangement uses TRBV28 and TRBJ1-2; 8 bases are shared with TRBD1. The CDR3 totals 14 residues. J was trimmed by 7 bases and V by 5 bases; bases with no gene match: 9. The germline CDR1 and CDR2 sequences are MDHEN and SYDVKM. CDR3 coding DNA: TGTGCCAGCAGTCAGGGACAGGTCCCCCGTGGCTACACCTTC. Residues: CASSQGQVPRGYTF.

This chain uses TRBV7-9 with TRBJ2-2, with 7 bases aligning to TRBD2. V was clipped by 4 bases and J by 1 base; unmatched bases: 0. Germline assignment: CDR1 SEHNR and CDR2 FQNEAQ (reference sequence). This CDR3 is 14 amino acids long. The CDR3 here is CASSSSGNTGELFF. The DNA of the CDR3 is TGTGCCAGCAGCTCTAGCGGGAACACCGGGGAGCTGTTTTTT.